This T cell receptor beta chain was obtained from a study of T cells in Graves' hyperthyroidism and ophthalmopathy. Study-wide points: Separating ophthalmopathy from stable hyperthyroidism was achieved by a 13 V-J model.

Uncontrolled infection, other autoimmune disease, pregnancy and lactation each barred patients from inclusion. The CDR3 sequence is 15 residues long. Trimming removed 5 bases from V and 6 bases from J; junction bases left unmatched: 9. CDR1 and CDR2 (germline): SGHRS, YFSETQ. The TCR beta CDR3 regions underwent amplification using RNA transcripts as the source. In the first-round RT-PCR of the TCR CDR3, the HTBI primer set was used. TCRdb reprocessed the multiplex PCR reads with MiXCR, giving one entry per CDR3 protein. The sample lists about 300,000 distinct CDR3 sequences; roughly 18% were seen once. As to this clonotype: Its antigen is not known. As the CDR3 is not closed by the conserved phenylalanine or tryptophan, this likely results from a read error.

The gene calls are TRBV5-1 and TRBJ2-1; TRBD1 matches 9 bases. This sequence originates from a man between 45 and 60 years old with Graves' ophthalmopathy. The sample was blood. The CDR3 region has the DNA TGCGCCAGCAGAGGAACCGGGACAGGGACCAATGAGCAGTTCCTC. Its translation: CASRGTGTGTNEQFL.